Below, one T cell receptor beta chain is given with its context. This CDR3 is 12 amino acids long. V was cut by 0 bases and J by 4 bases, with 3 bases left in between. Germline V gene lookup returns CDR1 SGHRS and CDR2 YFSETQ. Unique molecular identifiers featured in how the TCRbeta library was prepared. TCRdb reprocessed the PCR reads with MiXCR, giving one entry per CDR3 protein. The table shows some 340,000 distinct CDR3 sequences, with under 13% occurring only once. This specimen comes from a study of T-cell reconstitution after alpha-beta-depleted transplantation in children. The sequence was collected from a human donor who donated a stem cell graft to a child with acute lymphoblastic leukemia. This rearrangement joins TRBV5-1 to TRBJ2-3, with D uncertain. Specimen: PBMCs from the stem cell graft donor, collected from the stem cell graft. In nucleotides, the CDR3 is TGCGCCAGCAGCTTGGAATCAGATACGCAGTATTTT. It specifies CASSLESDTQYF.